This passage covers 25 T cell receptor beta chains from one sample sequenced in a study of post-analysis software for immune sequencing data. These TCRs are of unknown antigen specificity. Findings of the study overall: Patients showed TRBV5-6, TRBV5-1 and TRBV20-1 among five TRBV segments more frequent than in controls.

Presence of unique molecular identifiers characterized the TCR beta cDNA libraries. TCRdb redid the calling of the PCR reads with MiXCR, one entry per CDR3 protein. Of some 700,000 distinct CDR3 sequences listed, approximately 59% are singletons. The sample consisted of blood. Receptors were obtained from a girl aged 2 to 10 with multiple sclerosis.

Here the CDR3 DNA reads TGTGCCAGCAGCTTAGTCTCGGCGGGGGAAGGGACCCAGTACTTC. It is translated as CASSLVSAGEGTQYF. The chain recombines TRBV11-3 with TRBJ2-7; 7 nucleotides align to TRBD2. The end of the DNA aligns better with TRBJ2-5, so the J call may be wrong. Germline V CDR1 and CDR2: SGHNT, YENEEA. The CDR3 consists of 15 residues.

On this clonotype: At one end, the junction sequence differs from germline, possibly due to a read error. The gene calls are TRBV20-1 and TRBJ1-1, with a possible D match to TRBD1 (6 bases). This CDR3 has 13 amino acids. The V gene's germline CDR1 is DFQATT and CDR2 SNEGSKA (reference sequence). CDR3 sequence (DNA): TGCAGTGCTGGAGAGGGGGTAGGGACTGAAGCTTTCTTT. Protein product: CSAGEGVGTEAFF.

V and J are TRBV7-2 and TRBJ2-5; the D is unclear. The V end was cut by 3 bases, the J end by 3 bases, with 5 bases between. CDR3 size: 12 residues. Germline-derived CDR1 and CDR2 are SGHTA and FQGNSA. Here the CDR3 DNA reads TGTGCCAGCAGCTTTGGGAAAGAGACCCAGTACTTC. Its protein product is CASSFGKETQYF. Filled out from reference TRBV7-2 and TRBJ2-5, the complete variable domain reads GAGVSQSPSNKVTEKGKDVELRCDPISGHTALYWYRQSLGQGLEFLIYFQGNSAPDKSGLPSDRFSAERTGGSVSTLTIQRTQQEDSAVYLCASSFGKETQYFGPGTRLLVL.

V and J are TRBV12-3 or TRBV12-4 and TRBJ2-1; D is possibly TRBD1 (5 bases). The CDR3 is 14 residues long. Trimming stripped 3 bases from V and 8 bases from J, with 14 bases between. For the CDR3, the DNA is TGTGCCAGCAGTTTGCAGGGTTTTAGGGATGAGCAGTTCTTC. It yields the protein CASSLQGFRDEQFF.

V usage is TRBV4-3 and J usage is TRBJ1-2; no reliable D call. There are 14 residues in the CDR3. Per germline, CDR1 LGHNA and CDR2 YSLEER. V shed 1 base and J shed 8 bases, with 14 bases lying between them. CDR3 sequence reads: CASSQGSLRSGYTF. The CDR3 DNA reads TGCGCCAGCAGCCAAGGCTCGCTCAGGAGCGGCTACACCTTC.

The genes are TRBV20-1 and TRBJ1-1; D is ambiguous. V was trimmed by 0 bases and J by 4 bases, leaving 15 bases between them. Germline assignment: CDR1 DFQATT and CDR2 SNEGSKA (reference sequence). The length of the CDR3 is 15 residues. The CDR3 region has the DNA TGCAGTGCTAGAGATCCCGGGAGTCGGATCACTGAAGCTTTCTTT. This translates into CSARDPGSRITEAFF.

The chain recombines TRBV6-5 with TRBJ2-5; 16 nucleotides agree with TRBD2. The J call may be in error: the DNA end matches TRBJ2-7 better. Germline V lookup: CDR1 MNHEY, CDR2 SVGAGI. CDR3 size: 17 residues. The CDR3 sequence is CASSSTGLAGGPYEQYF. In nucleotides, the CDR3 is TGTGCCAGCAGTTCAACGGGACTAGCGGGAGGGCCCTACGAGCAGTACTTC.

This rearrangement joins TRBV6-9 to TRBJ2-7; TRBD1 matches at 8 bases. Looked up from germline, CDR1 is MNHGY and CDR2 is SVAAGI. V lost 2 bases, J lost 0 bases, and 3 bases stayed unmatched. This CDR3 is built from 15 residues. CDR3 protein: CASSYRDRHSYEQYF. CDR3 coding DNA: TGTGCCAGCAGTTATAGGGACAGGCACTCCTACGAGCAGTACTTC.

The rearrangement joins TRBV27 to TRBJ2-1; D assignment may be TRBD1 or TRBD2 (5 bases each). The better agreement between TRBJ2-7 and the DNA end casts doubt on the J call. Germline CDR1 and CDR2: MNHEY and SMNVEV (reference sequence). CDR3 length: 19 residues. The chain's CDR3 is CASSRFQGADLGEHNEQYF. The DNA of the CDR3 is TGTGCCAGCAGTCGATTCCAGGGAGCGGACCTAGGGGAACACAATGAGCAGTACTTC.

This clonotype has a handful of counts. V and J are TRBV20-1 and TRBJ2-1; no clear D gene. This CDR3 is built from 15 residues. Between the trimmed V and J ends, which lost 3 bases and 5 bases, there was a span of 17 bases. Germline lookup yields CDR1 DFQATT and CDR2 SNEGSKA (reference sequence). DNA of the CDR3: TGCAGTGCTAGGGCACTGAGGAGCGCGGACAATGAGCAGTTCTTC. Its protein product is CSARALRSADNEQFF.

This clonotype has only a few counts. The V gene is TRBV11-2, the J gene TRBJ2-3, with 11 positions matching TRBD2. J gave up 2 bases and V 5 bases, and 6 bases lay outside the gene matches. CDR3 length equals 16 residues. Germline values: CDR1 SGHAT, CDR2 FQNNGV. In DNA, the CDR3 is TGTGCCAGCAGCCCGCGACTAGCGGGGATCACAGATACGCAGTATTTT. This sequence encodes CASSPRLAGITDTQYF.

This clonotype was counted a single time. The chain has TRBV6-6 and TRBJ2-2, with 7 bases identical to TRBD1. There are 16 residues in the CDR3. The J segment lost 6 bases and the V segment lost 3 bases, leaving 10 bases of the junction unmatched. The germline V gene has CDR1 MNHNY and CDR2 SVGAGI (reference sequence). CDR3 DNA sequence: TGTGCCAGCAGTTATCACACAGGGGTTATCGCCGGGGAGCTGTTTTTT. It yields the protein CASSYHTGVIAGELFF.

CDR3: CASSLRRGRGRETQYF. CDR3 nucleotide sequence: TGTGCCAGCAGCCTACGTAGGGGGCGCGGTCGGGAGACCCAGTACTTC. This rearrangement joins TRBV3-1 to TRBJ2-5; 7 bases are a match to TRBD1. Unmatched junction bases numbered 13, after V lost 4 bases and J lost 5 bases. This CDR3 is 16 amino acids long. CDR1 is LGHDT and CDR2 is YNNKEL in the germline V gene (reference sequence).

V is TRBV18 and J is TRBJ1-1; TRBD1 matches at 7 bases. Germline CDR1 KGHSH, CDR2 LQKENI. This CDR3 has 13 residues. The V gene end was trimmed by 5 bases and the J gene end by 4 bases; junction bases not matched to a gene: 4. The CDR3 DNA is TGTGCCAGCTCAACCGACAGGGCCACTGAAGCTTTCTTT. It translates to CASSTDRATEAFF.

The sample holds a few counts of this clonotype. This chain joins TRBV5-8 and TRBJ2-7; possible D gene TRBD1, 5 bases. Germline V lookup: CDR1 SGHTS, CDR2 YDEGEE. V lost 4 bases to trimming and J lost 3 bases, with 17 bases between them. This CDR3 is built from 15 residues. The CDR3 here is CASSAQGSRDYEQYF. DNA for the CDR3: TGTGCCAGCAGCGCCCAGGGTTCTAGGGACTACGAGCAGTACTTC.

The V call is TRBV10-3, the J call TRBJ2-3; D may be TRBD1 (5 bases). The CDR3 length is 17 residues. V lost 3 bases and J 6 bases, leaving 22 bases between the germline ends. CDR1 and CDR2 (germline): ENHRY, SYGVKD. In DNA form, the CDR3 reads TGTGCCATCAGTGAAAGTAGTAGGACACTGGTCGTGGATACGCAGTATTTT. Translation gives CAISESSRTLVVDTQYF.

V usage is TRBV7-2 and J usage is TRBJ2-5; D ambiguous. V lost 1 base, J lost 3 bases, and 12 bases lay in between. The CDR3 loop spans 15 amino acids. CDR1 is SGHTA, CDR2 FQGNSA, per germline. CDR3 protein: CASSLVGAAKETQYF. The CDR3 bases are TGTGCCAGCAGCTTAGTGGGCGCGGCTAAAGAGACCCAGTACTTC.

V usage is TRBV7-3 and J usage is TRBJ2-1; 10 nucleotides align to TRBD2. Germline V gene sequence: CDR1 SGHTA, CDR2 FQGTGA. V lost 5 bases to trimming and J lost 8 bases; unmatched junction nucleotides: 15. This CDR3 has 17 amino acids. CDR3 residues: CASSKGGASGSLDEQFF. CDR3 nucleotides: TGTGCCAGCAGCAAAGGTGGGGCTAGCGGGAGTTTAGATGAGCAGTTCTTC.

About this clonotype itself: A junction end diverges from the germline sequence, so it may reflect a read error. The J gene is TRBJ2-3, the V gene TRBV12-3 or TRBV12-4; 10 nucleotides agree with TRBD2. The CDR3 extends over 16 amino acids. CDR3 coding DNA: TGTGCCAGCAGTTTCCTAGCGGGGGACCGCACAGATGCGCAGTATTTT. Protein sequence: CASSFLAGDRTDAQYF.

J is TRBJ1-2 and V is TRBV29-1; D is undetermined. The CDR3 is 14 amino acids. The ends were cut back, 0 bases at V and 4 bases at J, with 12 bases in the middle. Germline values: CDR1 SQVTM, CDR2 ANQGSEA. As DNA, the CDR3 is TGCAGCGTTGAAGATCGTAAAGTCCCCTATGGCTACACCTTC. Encoded protein: CSVEDRKVPYGYTF.

The chain uses TRBV10-2 and TRBJ2-3; a possible D gene is TRBD1 (6 bases). CDR1 is WSHSY and CDR2 is SAAADI in the germline V gene. V lost 9 bases, J lost 2 bases, and 18 bases lay in between. The CDR3 loop spans 15 amino acids. The CDR3 DNA reads TGCGCCAGTATGGTGTCCCAGGGGATCACAGATACGCAGTATTTT. Translating gives CASMVSQGITDTQYF.

The rearrangement uses TRBV29-1 and TRBJ1-2; 7 bases agree with TRBD1. This CDR3 region has 15 residues. The J segment lost 2 bases and the V segment lost 3 bases, leaving 9 bases of the junction unmatched. Germline V gene sequence: CDR1 SQVTM, CDR2 ANQGSEA. CDR3: CSVEWEGRGNYGYTF. CDR3 coding DNA: TGCAGCGTTGAGTGGGAGGGCAGGGGGAACTATGGCTACACCTTC.

V is TRBV4-2 and J is TRBJ2-1; maybe TRBD2 (5 bases). The CDR3 loop spans 16 amino acids. CDR1 is LGHNA and CDR2 is YNFKEQ in the germline V gene. V gave up 0 bases and J gave up 5 bases, with 14 bases separating them. CDR3 sequence reads: CASSQDGSAGDNEQFF. In DNA, the CDR3 is TGTGCCAGCAGCCAAGATGGATCCGCCGGGGACAATGAGCAGTTCTTC.

This clonotype was counted between two and nine times. This chain links TRBV5-1 with TRBJ2-5; D assignment may be TRBD1 or TRBD2 (7 bases each). The CDR3 sequence is 15 residues long. CDR1 SGHRS and CDR2 YFSETQ come from the germline V gene. The germline V and J ends were trimmed by 3 bases and 1 base, with 13 bases remaining between them. The CDR3, as DNA: TGCGCCAGCAGCTGGAGCGGGGACAGCCAAGAGACCCAGTACTTC. Translating gives CASSWSGDSQETQYF.

The chain joins TRBV12-3 or TRBV12-4 to TRBJ2-4; unclear D gene. This CDR3 comprises 12 residues. Trimming left V 3 bases short and J 13 bases short, with 13 bases between. CDR3 sequence: CASSFEGNTQYF. The DNA of the CDR3 is TGTGCCAGCAGTTTCGAAGGAAATACCCAGTACTTC.